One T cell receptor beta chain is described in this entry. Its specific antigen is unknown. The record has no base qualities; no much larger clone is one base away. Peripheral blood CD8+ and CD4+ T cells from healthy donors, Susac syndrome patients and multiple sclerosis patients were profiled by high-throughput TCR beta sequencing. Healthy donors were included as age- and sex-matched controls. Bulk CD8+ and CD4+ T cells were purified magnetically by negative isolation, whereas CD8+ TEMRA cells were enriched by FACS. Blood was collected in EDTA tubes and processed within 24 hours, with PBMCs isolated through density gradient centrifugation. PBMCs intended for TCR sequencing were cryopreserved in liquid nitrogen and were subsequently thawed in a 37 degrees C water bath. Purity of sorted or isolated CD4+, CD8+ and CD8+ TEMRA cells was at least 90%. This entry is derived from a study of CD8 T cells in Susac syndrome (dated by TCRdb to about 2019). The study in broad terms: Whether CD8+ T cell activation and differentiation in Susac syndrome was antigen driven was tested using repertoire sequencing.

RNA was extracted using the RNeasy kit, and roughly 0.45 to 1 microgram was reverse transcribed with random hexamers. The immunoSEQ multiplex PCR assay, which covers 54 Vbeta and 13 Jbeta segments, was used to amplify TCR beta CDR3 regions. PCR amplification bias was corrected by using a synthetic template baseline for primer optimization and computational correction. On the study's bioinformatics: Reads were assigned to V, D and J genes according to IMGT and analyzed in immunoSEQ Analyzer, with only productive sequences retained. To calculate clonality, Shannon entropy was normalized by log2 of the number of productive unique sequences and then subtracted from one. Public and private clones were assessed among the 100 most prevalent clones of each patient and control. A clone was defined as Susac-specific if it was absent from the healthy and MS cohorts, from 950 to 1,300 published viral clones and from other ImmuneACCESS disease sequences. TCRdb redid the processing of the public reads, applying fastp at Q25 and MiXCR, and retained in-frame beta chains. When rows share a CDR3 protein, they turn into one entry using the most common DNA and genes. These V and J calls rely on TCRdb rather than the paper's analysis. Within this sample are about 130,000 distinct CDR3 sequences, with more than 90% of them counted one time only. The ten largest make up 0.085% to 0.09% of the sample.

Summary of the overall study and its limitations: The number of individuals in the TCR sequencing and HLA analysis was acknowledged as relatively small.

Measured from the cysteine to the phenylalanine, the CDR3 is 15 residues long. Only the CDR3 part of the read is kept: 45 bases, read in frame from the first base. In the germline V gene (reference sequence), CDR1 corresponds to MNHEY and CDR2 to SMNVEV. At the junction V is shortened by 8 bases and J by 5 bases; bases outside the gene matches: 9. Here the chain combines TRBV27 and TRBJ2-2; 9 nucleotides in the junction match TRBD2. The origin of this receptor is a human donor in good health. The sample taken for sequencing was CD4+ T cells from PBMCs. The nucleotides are TGTGCCAGCTGGAGTAGCGGGAGTTTTACCGGGGAGCTGTTTTTT. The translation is CASWSSGSFTGELFF.